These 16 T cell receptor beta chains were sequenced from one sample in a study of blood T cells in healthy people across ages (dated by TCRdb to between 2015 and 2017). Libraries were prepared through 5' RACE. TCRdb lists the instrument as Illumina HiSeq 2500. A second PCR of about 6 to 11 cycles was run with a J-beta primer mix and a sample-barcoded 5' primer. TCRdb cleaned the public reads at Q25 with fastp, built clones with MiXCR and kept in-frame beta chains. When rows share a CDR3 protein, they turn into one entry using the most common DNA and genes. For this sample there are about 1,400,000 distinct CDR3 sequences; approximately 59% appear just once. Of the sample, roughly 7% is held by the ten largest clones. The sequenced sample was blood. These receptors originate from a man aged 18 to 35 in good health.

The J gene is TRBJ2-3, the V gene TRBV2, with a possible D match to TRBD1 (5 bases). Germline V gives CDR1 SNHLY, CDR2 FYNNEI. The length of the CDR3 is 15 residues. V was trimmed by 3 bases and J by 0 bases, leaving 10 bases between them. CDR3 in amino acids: CASSEPGSSTDTQYF. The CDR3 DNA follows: TGTGCCAGCAGTGAGCCAGGGTCGAGCACAGATACGCAGTATTTT.

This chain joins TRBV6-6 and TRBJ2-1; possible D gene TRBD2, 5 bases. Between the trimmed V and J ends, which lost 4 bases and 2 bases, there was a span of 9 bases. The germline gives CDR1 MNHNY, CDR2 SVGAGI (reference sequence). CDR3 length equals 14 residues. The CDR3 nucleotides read TGTGCCAGCAGTTTCACCGGGACCTACAATGAGCAGTTCTTC. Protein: CASSFTGTYNEQFF.

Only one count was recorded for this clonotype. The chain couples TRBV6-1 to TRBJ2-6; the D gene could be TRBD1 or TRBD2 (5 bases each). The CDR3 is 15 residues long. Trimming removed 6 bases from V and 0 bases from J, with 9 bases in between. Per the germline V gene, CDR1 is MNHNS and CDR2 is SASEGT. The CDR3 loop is CASRLGRSGANVLTF. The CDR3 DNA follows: TGTGCCAGCAGACTGGGACGCTCTGGGGCCAACGTCCTGACTTTC.

CDR3 nucleotide sequence: TGTGCCAGCCAGCTTTTTTATAAATCCCCAAGCTCCTACGAGCAGTACTTC. Amino acid sequence: CASQLFYKSPSSYEQYF. This rearrangement joins TRBV7-2 to TRBJ2-7; D gene uncertain. CDR3 size: 17 residues. Germline V gene data show CDR1 as SGHTA and CDR2 as FQGNSA. V was cut by 8 bases and J by 0 bases, with 23 bases left in between.

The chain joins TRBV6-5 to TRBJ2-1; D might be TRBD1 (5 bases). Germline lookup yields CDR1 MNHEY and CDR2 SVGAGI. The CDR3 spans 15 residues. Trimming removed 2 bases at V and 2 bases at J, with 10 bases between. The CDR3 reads CASSYGAEPYNEQFF. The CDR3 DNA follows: TGTGCCAGCAGTTACGGGGCGGAGCCCTACAATGAGCAGTTCTTC.

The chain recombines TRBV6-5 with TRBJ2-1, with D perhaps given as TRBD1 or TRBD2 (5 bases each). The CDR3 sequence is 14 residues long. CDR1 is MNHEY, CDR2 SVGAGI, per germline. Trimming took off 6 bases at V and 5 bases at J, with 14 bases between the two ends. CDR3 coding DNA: TGTGCCAGCAGAATCGGGGCTAGGAACAATGAGCAGTTCTTC. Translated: CASRIGARNNEQFF.

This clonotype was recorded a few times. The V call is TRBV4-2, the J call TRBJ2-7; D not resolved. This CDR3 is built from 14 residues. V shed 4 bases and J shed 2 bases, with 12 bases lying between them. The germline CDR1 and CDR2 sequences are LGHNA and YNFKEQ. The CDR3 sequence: CASSPEDMPYEQYF. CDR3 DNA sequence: TGTGCCAGCAGCCCAGAAGACATGCCCTACGAGCAGTACTTC.

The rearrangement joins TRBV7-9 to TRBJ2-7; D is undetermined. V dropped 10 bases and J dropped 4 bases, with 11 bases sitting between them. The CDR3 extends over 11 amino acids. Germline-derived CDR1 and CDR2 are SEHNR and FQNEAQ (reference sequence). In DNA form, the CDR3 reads TGTGCCACCTCTCGGAGTTACGAGCAGTACTTC. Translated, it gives CATSRSYEQYF.

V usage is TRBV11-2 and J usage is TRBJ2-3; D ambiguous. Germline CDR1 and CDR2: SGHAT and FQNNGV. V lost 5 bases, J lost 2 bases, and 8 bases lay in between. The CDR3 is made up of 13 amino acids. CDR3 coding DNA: TGTGCCAGCAGCAGAAGGACCACAGATACGCAGTATTTT. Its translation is CASSRRTTDTQYF.

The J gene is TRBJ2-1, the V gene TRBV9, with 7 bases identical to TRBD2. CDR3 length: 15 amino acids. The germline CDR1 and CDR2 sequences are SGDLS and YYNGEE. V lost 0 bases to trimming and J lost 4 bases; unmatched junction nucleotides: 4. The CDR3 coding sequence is TGTGCCAGCAGCGTAGGGGGGGGAATATACAATGAGCAGTTCTTC. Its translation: CASSVGGGIYNEQFF.

CDR3 amino acids: CASSSPGQVVDEQFF. CDR3 sequence (DNA): TGTGCCAGCAGTTCCCCGGGACAGGTCGTCGATGAGCAGTTCTTC. This rearrangement joins TRBV28 to TRBJ2-1; 8 bases are shared with TRBD1. The germline V gene has CDR1 MDHEN and CDR2 SYDVKM. This CDR3 is 15 amino acids long. After removal of 4 bases from V and 8 bases from J, the junction contained 10 bases not matched to a gene.

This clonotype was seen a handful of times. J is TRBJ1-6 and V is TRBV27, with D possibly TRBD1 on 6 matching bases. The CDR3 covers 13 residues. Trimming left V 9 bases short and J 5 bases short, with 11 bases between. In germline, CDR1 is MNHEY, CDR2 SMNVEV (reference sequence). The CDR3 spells CASSGHNNSPLHF. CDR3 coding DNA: TGTGCCAGTTCGGGACATAATAATTCACCCCTCCACTTT.

CDR3 nucleotide sequence: TGTGCCATCAGTGAGACCGGTCAGGGTTACGGCGAGCAGTACTTC. Protein sequence: CAISETGQGYGEQYF. The rearrangement joins TRBV10-3 to TRBJ2-7, with TRBD1 as a possible D gene (5 bases). The V gene's germline CDR1 is ENHRY and CDR2 SYGVKD. This CDR3 spans 15 amino acids. Trimming pared 2 bases from V and 6 bases from J, leaving 17 bases between.

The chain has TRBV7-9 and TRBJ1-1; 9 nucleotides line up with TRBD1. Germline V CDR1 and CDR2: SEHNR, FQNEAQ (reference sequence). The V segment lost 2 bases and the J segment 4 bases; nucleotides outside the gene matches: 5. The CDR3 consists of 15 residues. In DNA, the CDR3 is TGTGCCAGCAGCTTAATACAGGGGGCTGCCACTGAAGCTTTCTTT. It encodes CASSLIQGAATEAFF.

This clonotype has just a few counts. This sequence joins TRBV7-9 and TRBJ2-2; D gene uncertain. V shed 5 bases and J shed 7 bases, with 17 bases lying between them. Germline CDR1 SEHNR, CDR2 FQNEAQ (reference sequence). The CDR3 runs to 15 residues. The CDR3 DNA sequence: TGTGCCAGCAGCGGGGAAGGGTCCATGCTCGGGGAGCTGTTTTTT. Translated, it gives CASSGEGSMLGELFF.

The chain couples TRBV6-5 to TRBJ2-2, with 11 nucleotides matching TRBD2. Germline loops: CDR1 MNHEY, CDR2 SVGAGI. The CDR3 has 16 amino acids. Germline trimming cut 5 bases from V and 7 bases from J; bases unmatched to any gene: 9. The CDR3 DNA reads TGTGCCAGCAGTCCTAGCGGGGGGCGGGTCTACGGGGAGCTGTTTTTT. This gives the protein CASSPSGGRVYGELFF.